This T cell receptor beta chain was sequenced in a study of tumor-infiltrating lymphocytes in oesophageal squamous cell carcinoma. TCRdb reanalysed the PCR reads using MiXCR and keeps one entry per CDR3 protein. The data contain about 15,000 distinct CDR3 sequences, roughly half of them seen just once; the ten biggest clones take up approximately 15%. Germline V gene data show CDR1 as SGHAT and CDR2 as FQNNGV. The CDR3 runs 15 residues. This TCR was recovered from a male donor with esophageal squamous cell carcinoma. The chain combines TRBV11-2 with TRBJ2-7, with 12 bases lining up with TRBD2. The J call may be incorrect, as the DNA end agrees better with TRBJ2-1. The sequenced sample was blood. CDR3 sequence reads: CASSLVLAGGGEQFF. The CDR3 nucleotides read TGTGCCAGCAGCTTAGTCCTAGCGGGAGGGGGCGAGCAGTTCTTC.